These 29 T cell receptor beta chains share one sample of origin, sequenced in a study of identical twins. TCRdb ran MiXCR on the 5' RACE reads and lists one entry per CDR3 protein. Of some 500,000 distinct CDR3 sequences listed, less than 25% are singletons. These data also formed part of another study, on T cells expressing NK-cell markers.

Sequenced input: CD4+ T cells sorted from blood. The receptors shown here come from a young woman in good health.

The rearrangement joins TRBV3-1 to TRBJ1-3; D might be TRBD1 (5 bases). CDR3 length equals 16 residues. CDR1 and CDR2 (germline): LGHDT, YNNKEL (reference sequence). V was pared by 1 base and J by 0 bases, with 10 bases between. CDR3 DNA sequence: TGTGCCAGCAGCCAAGGGGGCAGGATCTCTGGAAACACCATATATTTT. Amino acids: CASSQGGRISGNTIYF. Combining the CDR3 with reference TRBV3-1 and TRBJ1-3 gives the whole variable domain DTAVSQTPKYLVTQMGNDKSIKCEQNLGHDTMYWYKQDSKKFLKIMFSYNNKELIINETVPNRFSPKSPDKAHLNLHINSLELGDSAVYFCASSQGGRISGNTIYFGEGSWLTVV.

The rearrangement joins TRBV3-1 to TRBJ2-7, with 7 positions matching TRBD2. From germline, CDR1 is LGHDT and CDR2 YNNKEL (reference sequence). The V and J ends lost 1 base and 1 base, in that order; junction bases with no gene match: 1. CDR3 size: 14 residues. CDR3 loop: CASSQGTRSYEQYF. For the CDR3, the DNA is TGTGCCAGCAGCCAAGGGACTAGATCCTACGAGCAGTACTTC.

This clonotype has only a few counts. The rearrangement joins TRBV7-9 to TRBJ2-1; 8 bases fit TRBD1. This CDR3 is 14 amino acids long. J was trimmed by 4 bases and V by 5 bases; bases with no gene match: 4. Germline loops: CDR1 SEHNR, CDR2 FQNEAQ (reference sequence). The CDR3 DNA is TGTGCCAGCAGCCCGGACAGGGTTTACAATGAGCAGTTCTTC. Its protein is CASSPDRVYNEQFF.

This clonotype was recorded at least ten times. The V and J genes are TRBV29-1 and TRBJ2-2; 7 bases agree with TRBD2. CDR1 is SQVTM and CDR2 is ANQGSEA in the germline V gene. This CDR3 spans 20 amino acids. V was pared by 6 bases and J by 3 bases, with 25 bases of the junction left unmatched. The CDR3 DNA reads TGCAGCGTAGATCTCGCCGGCCCGGCATACGTTAGCGGGCACACCGGGGAGCTGTTTTTT. Translation gives CSVDLAGPAYVSGHTGELFF.

A few counts support this clonotype. This chain uses TRBV20-1 with TRBJ1-2, with D possibly matching TRBD1 (5 bases). With 0 bases removed from V and 3 bases from J, the gap between germline ends came to 14 bases. Germline-derived CDR1 and CDR2 are DFQATT and SNEGSKA (reference sequence). The CDR3 length is 15 residues. DNA for the CDR3: TGCAGTGCTAGAGATATGGGACGGGTGGACTATGGCTACACCTTC. Translated, it gives CSARDMGRVDYGYTF.

The chain is built from TRBV10-3 and TRBJ2-3; D possibly matches TRBD1 or TRBD2 (6 bases each). CDR1 and CDR2 (germline): ENHRY, SYGVKD. The CDR3 sequence is 16 residues long. V gave up 3 bases and J gave up 1 base, with 14 bases separating them. This CDR3 is CAISEGGRGGTDTQYF. As DNA, the CDR3 is TGTGCCATCAGTGAAGGGGGGCGCGGGGGCACAGATACGCAGTATTTT.

The table lists this clonotype with a few counts. This chain joins TRBV6-1 and TRBJ2-5; D call uncertain. V lost 7 bases and J lost 1, with 16 bases in between. The V gene's germline CDR1 is MNHNS and CDR2 SASEGT. The CDR3 runs to 15 residues. The CDR3 loop reads CASNPVGMAQETQYF. The CDR3 coding sequence is TGTGCCAGCAACCCTGTGGGGATGGCCCAAGAGACCCAGTACTTC.

This chain joins TRBV12-3 or TRBV12-4 and TRBJ2-7, with D perhaps matching TRBD2 (5 bases). V shed 5 bases and J shed 0 bases, with 14 bases lying between them. This CDR3 has 15 amino acids. The CDR3 DNA reads TGTGCCAGCAGTCCGATTAGCGCGAGCTCCTACGAGCAGTACTTC. This translates into CASSPISASSYEQYF.

This clonotype appeared a few times. The chain carries TRBV20-1 and TRBJ2-5; 11 bases fit TRBD2. Germline V gene sequence: CDR1 DFQATT, CDR2 SNEGSKA (reference sequence). With V trimmed by 0 bases and J by 5 bases, 5 bases remained unmatched. CDR3 length: 15 amino acids. This CDR3 is CSARDSRLAGETQYF. CDR3 bases: TGCAGTGCTAGAGATTCAAGACTAGCGGGGGAGACCCAGTACTTC.

This clonotype has a handful of counts. V and J are TRBV20-1 and TRBJ2-7, with 9 bases matching TRBD1. The CDR3 is 14 residues long. Trimming cost V 2 bases and J 12 bases; bases outside gene matches: 14. Germline V gene sequence: CDR1 DFQATT, CDR2 SNEGSKA (reference sequence). The CDR3 nucleotides read TGCAGTGCTAGAAAACCAACGGGACAGGGAATCCCGTACTTC. Protein: CSARKPTGQGIPYF.

This clonotype was picked up many times. V is TRBV20-1 and J is TRBJ2-3; 8 positions agree with TRBD2. The V gene end was trimmed by 2 bases and the J gene end by 4 bases; junction bases not matched to a gene: 8. CDR3 length: 15 residues. The germline V gene has CDR1 DFQATT and CDR2 SNEGSKA (reference sequence). The CDR3 region is CSARKSGTRADTQYF. The CDR3 DNA sequence: TGCAGTGCTAGAAAAAGCGGGACTAGGGCAGATACGCAGTATTTT.

This clonotype has only a few counts. The chain joins TRBV5-6 to TRBJ2-3; the match to TRBD2 covers 12 bases. Germline V gene lookup returns CDR1 SGHDT and CDR2 YYEEEE. V gave up 7 bases and J gave up 6 bases; unmatched junction bases: 3. This CDR3 has 13 residues. CDR3 residues: CASGTSGWDTQYF. The CDR3 nucleotides are TGTGCCAGCGGGACTAGCGGGTGGGATACGCAGTATTTT.

This CDR3 is CASSPTEGPDTQYF. CDR3 coding DNA: TGTGCCAGCTCCCCAACTGAAGGGCCCGATACGCAGTATTTT. This rearrangement joins TRBV18 to TRBJ2-3; no definite D call. Looked up from germline, CDR1 is KGHSH and CDR2 is LQKENI. V lost 6 bases and J 6 bases, leaving 16 bases between the germline ends. This CDR3 region has 14 residues.

This clonotype was observed many times. This chain joins TRBV20-1 and TRBJ2-3, with D perhaps matching TRBD2 (5 bases). This CDR3 contains 14 residues. The V end was cut by 3 bases, the J end by 2 bases, with 12 bases between. Per the germline V gene, CDR1 is DFQATT and CDR2 is SNEGSKA (reference sequence). CDR3: CSASGSLFTDTQYF. In DNA form, the CDR3 reads TGCAGTGCTAGTGGGAGTCTATTCACAGATACGCAGTATTTT.

The rearrangement uses TRBV20-1 and TRBJ2-3; 8 bases fit TRBD2. V shed 3 bases and J 5 bases; nucleotides not matched to a gene: 4. This CDR3 has 13 amino acids. From germline, CDR1 is DFQATT and CDR2 SNEGSKA (reference sequence). CDR3 bases: TGCAGTGCTAGCAAGGCGGGGGGAGATACGCAGTATTTT. It translates to CSASKAGGDTQYF.

Many counts were recorded for this clonotype. The CDR3 nucleotides read TGTGCCAGCACCCCACTTGACAGAAATAGCAATCAGCCCCAGCATTTT. It codes for CASTPLDRNSNQPQHF. The chain recombines TRBV27 with TRBJ1-5; TRBD1 is a possible D gene (5 bases). The CDR3 runs to 16 residues. From germline, CDR1 is MNHEY and CDR2 SMNVEV (reference sequence). The ends were cut back, 7 bases at V and 0 bases at J, with 16 bases in the middle.

The chain's CDR3 is CASSLWVDSKETQYF. The CDR3 DNA follows: TGTGCCAGCAGCCTTTGGGTGGACAGCAAGGAGACCCAGTACTTC. The chain recombines TRBV7-9 with TRBJ2-5, with D possibly matching TRBD1 (6 bases). The CDR3 consists of 15 residues. Germline values: CDR1 SEHNR, CDR2 FQNEAQ (reference sequence). The V gene lost 5 bases and the J gene lost 5 bases, with 18 bases spanning the gap.

The CDR3 here is CASSLFDREVYEQYF. The CDR3 nucleotides read TGTGCCAGCAGCTTGTTCGACAGGGAGGTTTACGAGCAGTACTTC. This chain uses TRBV5-6 with TRBJ2-7; possibly TRBD1 for D (7 bases). The CDR3 has 15 residues. V dropped 1 base and J dropped 4 bases, with 15 bases sitting between them. Germline assignment: CDR1 SGHDT and CDR2 YYEEEE.

The genes are TRBV30 and TRBJ2-3; 8 bases agree with TRBD2. The V and J ends lost 7 bases and 4 bases, in that order; junction bases with no gene match: 7. The V gene's germline CDR1 is GTSNPN and CDR2 SVGIG (reference sequence). The CDR3 covers 13 residues. This CDR3 reads CAFGLAGADTQYF. CDR3 nucleotides: TGTGCCTTCGGACTAGCAGGAGCAGATACGCAGTATTTT.

In this sample, this clonotype turned up many times. The chain combines TRBV21-1 with TRBJ2-7; the table's D call, TRBD1, was not checked against the DNA. TRBV21-1 is shown as a pseudogene. The CDR3 runs 13 residues. CDR3 residues: CASSKVQGYEQYF. In DNA form, the CDR3 reads TGTGCCAGCAGCAAAGTCCAGGGCTACGAGCAGTACTTC.

This clonotype has just a few counts. The genes are TRBV12-3 or TRBV12-4 and TRBJ1-3, with D perhaps matching TRBD1 (5 bases). The CDR3 runs to 15 residues. Trimming cost V 6 bases and J 0 bases, with 12 bases left between them. Here the CDR3 reads CASSNRLYSGNTIYF. CDR3 in DNA: TGTGCCAGCAGCAACAGGTTATACTCTGGAAACACCATATATTTT.

The chain is built from TRBV7-2 and TRBJ1-1; the D gene is possibly TRBD1 (5 bases). Germline CDR1 and CDR2: SGHTA and FQGNSA. The CDR3 covers 15 residues. V was pared by 5 bases and J by 0 bases, with 13 bases between. The CDR3 DNA reads as TGTGCCAGCAGCCCAGGGTTTAGCATGAACACTGAAGCTTTCTTT. This encodes CASSPGFSMNTEAFF.

There are a few counts of this clonotype. The CDR3 coding sequence is TGTGCCACCAGTGATGAAGGCGTGCAGTACTTC. This encodes CATSDEGVQYF. The chain recombines TRBV24-1 with TRBJ2-7; D remains ambiguous. Germline-derived CDR1 and CDR2 are KGHDR and SFDVKD. Trimming stripped 3 bases from V and 9 bases from J, with 8 bases between. The CDR3 consists of 11 residues.

This clonotype was seen many times. This chain uses TRBV3-1 with TRBJ2-5; TRBD2 matches 10 bases. There are 15 residues in the CDR3. V dropped 4 bases and J dropped 1; count of bases not matched to a gene: 3. Germline CDR1 and CDR2: LGHDT and YNNKEL (reference sequence). The CDR3: CASSLRTSGQETQYF. As DNA, the CDR3 is TGTGCCAGCAGCCTTCGGACTAGCGGCCAAGAGACCCAGTACTTC.

V gene TRBV3-1 combines with J gene TRBJ1-2; D not certain. Per germline, CDR1 LGHDT and CDR2 YNNKEL (reference sequence). V was trimmed by 4 bases and J by 4 bases, leaving 16 bases between them. There are 15 residues in the CDR3. The CDR3 coding sequence is TGTGCCAGCAGCCCAACGGATCCATACCGCTATGGCTACACCTTC. This translates into CASSPTDPYRYGYTF.

The rearrangement uses TRBV5-6 and TRBJ2-7; perhaps TRBD1 as D (6 bases). This CDR3 is 15 amino acids long. V shed 2 bases and J shed 0 bases, with 12 bases lying between them. Germline V gene lookup returns CDR1 SGHDT and CDR2 YYEEEE. The CDR3 bases are TGTGCCAGCAGCTTCTGGACAGTGAGCTCCTACGAGCAGTACTTC. Translated: CASSFWTVSSYEQYF. Full variable domain (missing parts from reference TRBV5-6 and TRBJ2-7): DAGVTQSPTHLIKTRGQQVTLRCSPKSGHDTVSWYQQALGQGPQFIFQYYEEEERQRGNFPDRFSGHQFPNYSSELNVNALLLGDSALYLCASSFWTVSSYEQYFGPGTRLTVT.

This clonotype was counted a few times. The chain recombines TRBV20-1 with TRBJ2-3; the match to TRBD1 covers 8 bases. The germline V gene has CDR1 DFQATT and CDR2 SNEGSKA (reference sequence). This CDR3 is built from 14 residues. The V and J ends lost 5 bases and 6 bases, in that order; junction bases with no gene match: 10. CDR3 sequence reads: CSAGPPGQADTQYF. The CDR3 nucleotides are TGCAGTGCTGGACCTCCGGGACAGGCGGATACGCAGTATTTT.

This clonotype was seen a handful of times. CDR3 in DNA: TGCGCCAGCAGCTTGGTGGGGACTAGCGATCGCACCGGGGAGCTGTTTTTT. This codes for CASSLVGTSDRTGELFF. This chain connects TRBV5-1 to TRBJ2-2; TRBD2 matches 10 bases. Germline V gene sequence: CDR1 SGHRS, CDR2 YFSETQ. The CDR3 contains 17 residues. J lost 4 bases, V lost 0 bases, and 6 bases had no gene match.

The rearrangement uses TRBV6-1 and TRBJ2-5, with TRBD1 matching 7 bases. Germline CDR1 MNHNS, CDR2 SASEGT. Trimming at V came to 6 bases and at J to 3 bases, leaving 10 bases not matched to a gene. The CDR3 length is 15 residues. CDR3 DNA: TGTGCCAGCAGACGCGCCCCCGGGACAGAAGAGACCCAGTACTTC. Translation: CASRRAPGTEETQYF.